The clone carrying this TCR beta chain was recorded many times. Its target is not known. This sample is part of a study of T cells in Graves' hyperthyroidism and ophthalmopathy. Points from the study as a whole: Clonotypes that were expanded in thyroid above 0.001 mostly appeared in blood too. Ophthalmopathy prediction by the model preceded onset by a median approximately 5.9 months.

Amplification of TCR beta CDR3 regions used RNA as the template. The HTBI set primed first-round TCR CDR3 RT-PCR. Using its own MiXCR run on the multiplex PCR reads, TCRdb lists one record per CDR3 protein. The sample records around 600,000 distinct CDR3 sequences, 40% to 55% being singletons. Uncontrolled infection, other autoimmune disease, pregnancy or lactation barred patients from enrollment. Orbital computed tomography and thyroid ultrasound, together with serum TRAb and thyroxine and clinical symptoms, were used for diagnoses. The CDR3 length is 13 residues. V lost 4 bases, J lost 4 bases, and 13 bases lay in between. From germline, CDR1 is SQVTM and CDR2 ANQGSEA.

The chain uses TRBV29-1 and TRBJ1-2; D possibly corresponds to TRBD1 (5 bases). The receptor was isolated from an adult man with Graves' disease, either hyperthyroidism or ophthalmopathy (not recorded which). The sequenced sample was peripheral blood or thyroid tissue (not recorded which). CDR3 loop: CSVADTPFYGYTF. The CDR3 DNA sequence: TGCAGCGTTGCGGACACGCCGTTCTATGGCTACACCTTC.